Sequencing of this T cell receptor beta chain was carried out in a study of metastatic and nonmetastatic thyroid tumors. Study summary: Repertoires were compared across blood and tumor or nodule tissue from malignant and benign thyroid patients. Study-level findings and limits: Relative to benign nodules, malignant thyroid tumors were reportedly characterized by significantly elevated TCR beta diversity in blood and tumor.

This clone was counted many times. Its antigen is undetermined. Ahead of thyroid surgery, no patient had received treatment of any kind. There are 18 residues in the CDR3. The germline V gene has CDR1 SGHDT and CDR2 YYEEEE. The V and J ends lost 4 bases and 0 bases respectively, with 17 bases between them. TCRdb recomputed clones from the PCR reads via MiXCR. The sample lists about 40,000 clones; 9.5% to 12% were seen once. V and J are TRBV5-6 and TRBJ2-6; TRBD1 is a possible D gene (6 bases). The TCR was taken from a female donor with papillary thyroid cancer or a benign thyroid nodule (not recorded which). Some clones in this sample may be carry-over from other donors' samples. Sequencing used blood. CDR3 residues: CASSALTGQNSGANVLTF. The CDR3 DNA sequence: TGTGCCAGCAGCGCACTTACGGGACAAAACTCTGGGGCCAACGTCCTGACTTTC.